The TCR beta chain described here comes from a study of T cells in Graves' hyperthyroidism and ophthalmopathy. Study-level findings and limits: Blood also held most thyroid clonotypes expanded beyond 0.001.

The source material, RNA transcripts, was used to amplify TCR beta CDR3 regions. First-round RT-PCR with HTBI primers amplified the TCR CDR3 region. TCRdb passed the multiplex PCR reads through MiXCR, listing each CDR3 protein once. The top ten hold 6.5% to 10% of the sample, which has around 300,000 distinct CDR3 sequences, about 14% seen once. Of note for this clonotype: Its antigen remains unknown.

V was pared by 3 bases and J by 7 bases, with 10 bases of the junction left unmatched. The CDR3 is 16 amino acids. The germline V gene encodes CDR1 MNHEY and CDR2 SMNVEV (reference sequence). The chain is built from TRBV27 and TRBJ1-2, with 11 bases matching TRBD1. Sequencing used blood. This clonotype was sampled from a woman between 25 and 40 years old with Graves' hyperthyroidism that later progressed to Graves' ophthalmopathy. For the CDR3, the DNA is TGTGCCAGCAGTTTTTTATTCGGACAGGGGGCGGTTGGCTACACCTTC. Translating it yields CASSFLFGQGAVGYTF.